The 16 T cell receptor beta chains listed next were all sequenced from one sample in a study of CD8+ T cells in alopecia areata. Following RNA extraction, reverse transcription yielded cDNA that acted as the sequencing template. The assay was immunoSEQ multiplex PCR, and TCRdb's table has in-frame clones only and misses some. The profile shows some 200,000 clones, around 50% of them singletons. Material: CD4+ T cells sorted from blood, obtained at week 0. These receptors all stem from a human donor with alopecia areata.

The CDR3 here is CASSLATRASSAPTYNEQFF. In DNA, the CDR3 is TGCGCCAGCAGCTTGGCCACTAGGGCGTCCTCTGCGCCCACCTACAATGAGCAGTTCTTC. This rearrangement joins TRBV5-1 to TRBJ2-1; D perhaps matches TRBD2 (5 bases). The CDR3 is made up of 20 amino acids. V lost 0 bases and J lost 2, with 24 bases in between. Germline CDR1 and CDR2: SGHRS and YFSETQ.

The chain links TRBV12-5 to TRBJ1-2; perhaps TRBD1 as D (5 bases). This CDR3 comprises 13 residues. V shed 1 base and J shed 13 bases, with 16 bases lying between them. In germline, CDR1 is LGHNT, CDR2 FRNRAP. The CDR3 DNA sequence: TGTGCTAGTGGTTTGGGGCCCCCAGGGTATGTCACCTTC. Translation gives CASGLGPPGYVTF.

The chain links TRBV5-6 to TRBJ2-5, with D possibly TRBD2 on 6 matching bases. CDR1 is SGHDT, CDR2 YYEEEE, per germline. CDR3 size: 13 residues. V lost 9 bases to trimming and J lost 2 bases, with 14 bases between them. The CDR3 DNA reads TGTGCCATTCCAGGCGGGAAACAAGAGACCCAGTACTTC. Protein: CAIPGGKQETQYF.

CDR3: CASSVVSDPGGEAFF. CDR3 nucleotide sequence: TGTGCCAGCAGCGTAGTTTCCGACCCCGGGGGTGAAGCTTTCTTT. V usage is TRBV9 and J usage is TRBJ1-1; TRBD1 is a possible D gene (5 bases). CDR3 length equals 15 residues. V was pared by 0 bases and J by 7 bases, with 16 bases between. Germline V CDR1 and CDR2: SGDLS, YYNGEE.

This clone showed up just a few times. The CDR3 loop reads CASSEPGGLGTEAFF. In nucleotides, the CDR3 is TGTGCCAGCAGTGAACCGGGGGGATTGGGAACTGAAGCTTTCTTT. The J gene is TRBJ1-1, the V gene TRBV9, with D perhaps matching TRBD1 (5 bases). The germline V gene encodes CDR1 SGDLS and CDR2 YYNGEE. Trimming pared 5 bases from V and 5 bases from J, leaving 19 bases between. The CDR3 loop spans 15 amino acids.

The chain carries TRBV10-3 and TRBJ2-5, with 7 bases lining up with TRBD1. The CDR3 extends over 14 amino acids. V was clipped by 0 bases and J by 2 bases; unmatched bases: 0. Per germline, CDR1 ENHRY and CDR2 SYGVKD. Here the CDR3 DNA reads TGTGCCATCAGTGAGTCGACAGGGCAAGAGACCCAGTACTTC. Translation gives CAISESTGQETQYF.

The J gene is TRBJ1-1, the V gene TRBV29-1; a weak D match, TRBD1 (6 bases). The germline V and J ends were trimmed by 6 bases and 4 bases, with 15 bases remaining between them. This CDR3 contains 13 residues. Per the germline V gene, CDR1 is SQVTM and CDR2 is ANQGSEA. The CDR3 protein is CSVANRAGTEAFF. The CDR3 DNA reads as TGCAGCGTCGCGAACAGGGCCGGCACTGAAGCTTTCTTT.

The chain carries TRBV30 and TRBJ2-3, with 9 bases lining up with TRBD2. The CDR3 spans 15 residues. From germline, CDR1 is GTSNPN and CDR2 SVGIG (reference sequence). Trimming took 2 bases from V and 5 from J; bases not matched to a gene: 8. CDR3 sequence: CAWSPGRGGVDTQYF. Written as DNA, the CDR3 is TGTGCCTGGAGTCCTGGGCGGGGGGGTGTAGATACGCAGTATTTT.

The chain carries TRBV30 and TRBJ1-6; D may be TRBD1 (5 bases). The germline CDR1 and CDR2 sequences are GTSNPN and SVGIG (reference sequence). CDR3 length: 16 residues. Trimming left V 4 bases short and J 3 bases short, with 16 bases between. The CDR3 DNA reads as TGTGCCTGGATTTTGACGGGGACTTACTATAATTCACCCCTCCACTTT. Translating it yields CAWILTGTYYNSPLHF. The full variable domain, its missing parts supplied by reference TRBV30 and TRBJ1-6, is SQTIHQWPATLVQPVGSPLSLECTVEGTSNPNLYWYRQAAGRGLQLLFYSVGIGQISSEVPQNLSASRPQDRQFILSSKKLLLSDSGFYLCAWILTGTYYNSPLHFGNGTRLTVT.

This clone was seen a handful of times. The genes are TRBV18 and TRBJ2-5; 9 nucleotides agree with TRBD1. The trim removed 6 bases at V and 3 bases at J, leaving 8 bases unmatched. The length of the CDR3 is 15 residues. Germline V gives CDR1 KGHSH, CDR2 LQKENI. The CDR3 region has the DNA TGTGCCAGCTCCCTTGGGACAGGGAGGGAAGAGACCCAGTACTTC. Amino acids: CASSLGTGREETQYF.

The chain links TRBV4-2 to TRBJ1-1; D is unclear. CDR1 is LGHNA, CDR2 YNFKEQ, per germline. Trimming shortened V by 0 bases and J by 4 bases, and 12 bases separated the two germline ends. The CDR3 totals 15 residues. The CDR3 is CASSQDFAGSTEAFF. In DNA, the CDR3 is TGTGCCAGCAGCCAAGACTTCGCGGGATCCACTGAAGCTTTCTTT.

The chain is built from TRBV29-1 and TRBJ2-5; the D is unclear. Germline loops: CDR1 SQVTM, CDR2 ANQGSEA. Trimming removed 4 bases at V and 5 bases at J, with 11 bases between. The CDR3 has 12 amino acids. The CDR3 protein is CSVVIGRETQYF. In DNA, the CDR3 is TGCAGCGTTGTGATAGGGCGTGAGACCCAGTACTTC.

This clone appeared a few times. The chain is built from TRBV29-1 and TRBJ2-5, with a weak D call TRBD1 (5 bases). Germline lookup yields CDR1 SQVTM and CDR2 ANQGSEA. Trimming shortened V by 3 bases and J by 1 base, and 9 bases separated the two germline ends. This CDR3 region has 13 residues. The CDR3 DNA reads as TGCAGCGTTGATGCAGGGATCCAAGAGACCCAGTACTTC. Its protein is CSVDAGIQETQYF. The full variable domain, with the rest looked up from reference TRBV29-1 and TRBJ2-5, is SAVISQKPSRDICQRGTSLTIQCQVDSQVTMMFWYRQQPGQSLTLIATANQGSEATYESGFVIDKFPISRPNLTFSTLTVSNMSPEDSSIYLCSVDAGIQETQYFGPGTRLLVL.

This clone was recorded once. The rearrangement uses TRBV4-2 and TRBJ1-4; 8 nucleotides agree with TRBD1. CDR3 length: 15 amino acids. Germline V gives CDR1 LGHNA, CDR2 YNFKEQ. The V and J ends lost 8 bases and 7 bases, in that order; junction bases with no gene match: 12. DNA for the CDR3: TGTGCCAGCGGACCAACAGGGGGTATTAGTGAAAAACTGTTTTTT. Protein sequence: CASGPTGGISEKLFF.

The chain couples TRBV6-5 to TRBJ1-5, with no clear D. CDR1 is MNHEY, CDR2 SVGAGI, per germline. CDR3 size: 14 residues. V was cut by 8 bases and J by 3 bases, with 14 bases left in between. This CDR3 is CASRASNPNQPQHF. CDR3 DNA sequence: TGTGCCAGCCGGGCGTCTAATCCCAATCAGCCCCAGCATTTT.

The chain is built from TRBV5-1 and TRBJ1-1; D is perhaps TRBD1 (6 bases). V gave up 3 bases and J gave up 1 base, with 10 bases separating them. CDR1 and CDR2 (germline): SGHRS, YFSETQ. CDR3 size: 14 residues. In DNA form, the CDR3 reads TGCGCCAGCAGCTCCGGGGGGCGGAACACTGAAGCTTTCTTT. This gives the protein CASSSGGRNTEAFF.